These 31 T cell receptor beta chains came from one sample sequenced in a study of T-cell memory formation after mild COVID-19. TCRdb passed the 5' RACE reads through MiXCR, listing each CDR3 protein once. Of approximately 400,000 distinct CDR3 sequences listed, 20% to 25% are singletons. The sample comprised PBMCs or a T cell subset sorted from them (not recorded which). Receptors were obtained from an adult woman who had mild COVID-19 (a few samples of this study predate the infection). Cell type and time point are not known.

This clonotype occurred a few times. V and J are TRBV9 and TRBJ1-2; TRBD1 agrees at 10 bases. The CDR3 totals 16 residues. The junction had 7 bases not matched to a gene; V was cut back by 4 bases and J by 1 base. In germline, CDR1 is SGDLS, CDR2 YYNGEE. The CDR3, as DNA: TGTGCCAGCAGCACCAACCGGGACAGGGGTAACTATGGCTACACCTTC. It codes for CASSTNRDRGNYGYTF.

This clonotype was recorded a few times. The rearrangement uses TRBV10-3 and TRBJ2-1, with TRBD2 identical over 7 bases. The CDR3 has 15 residues. Germline CDR1 reads ENHRY; CDR2 reads SYGVKD. Unmatched junction bases numbered 4, after V lost 2 bases and J lost 3 bases. The CDR3 is CAISESGEDYNEQFF. DNA for the CDR3: TGTGCCATCAGTGAGAGCGGGGAGGACTACAATGAGCAGTTCTTC.

The chain is built from TRBV12-3 or TRBV12-4 and TRBJ1-1, with no clear D. Trimming shortened V by 5 bases and J by 4 bases, and 14 bases separated the two germline ends. CDR3 size: 14 residues. CDR3 in amino acids: CASSTRWGSTEAFF. In DNA, the CDR3 is TGTGCCAGCAGTACCCGCTGGGGTAGCACTGAAGCTTTCTTT.

The chain carries TRBV4-1 and TRBJ2-3; D might be TRBD1 (6 bases). Germline assignment: CDR1 MGHRA and CDR2 YSYEKL. This CDR3 region has 18 residues. V shed 5 bases and J shed 4 bases, with 25 bases lying between them. The CDR3 reads CASSFPPQGRREADTQYF. The CDR3 nucleotides read TGCGCCAGCAGCTTCCCTCCACAGGGTAGGCGTGAGGCAGATACGCAGTATTTT.

The sample holds a few counts of this clonotype. The V and J genes are TRBV7-3 and TRBJ1-1; no reliable D call. CDR1 and CDR2 from the germline V gene are SGHTA and FQGTGA. The V and J ends lost 2 bases and 4 bases respectively, with 17 bases between them. The CDR3 has 16 amino acids. The DNA of the CDR3 is TGTGCCAGCAGCTTATCACCATACCTTGAGACCACTGAAGCTTTCTTT. Translation gives CASSLSPYLETTEAFF.

The sample holds many counts of this clonotype. The V call is TRBV7-2, the J call TRBJ1-5; D call uncertain. The germline CDR1 and CDR2 sequences are SGHTA and FQGNSA. Trimming removed 1 base from V and 1 base from J, with 5 bases in between. The CDR3 is made up of 14 amino acids. This CDR3 reads CASSLGQSNQPQHF. The DNA for the CDR3 is TGTGCCAGCAGCTTAGGGCAGAGCAATCAGCCCCAGCATTTT.

This clonotype appeared a few times. The chain employs TRBV24-1 and TRBJ1-2, with 12 bases aligning to TRBD1. Trimming at V came to 4 bases and at J to 5 bases, leaving 7 bases not matched to a gene. The CDR3 spans 16 residues. Germline V gene sequence: CDR1 KGHDR, CDR2 SFDVKD. The CDR3 is CATSEGTGGRQYGYTF. Written as DNA, the CDR3 is TGTGCCACCAGTGAGGGGACAGGGGGCCGTCAATATGGCTACACCTTC.

V usage is TRBV19 and J usage is TRBJ1-1; D uncertain. Germline CDR1 and CDR2: LNHDA and SQIVND (reference sequence). The CDR3 is made up of 15 amino acids. Trimming removed 7 bases at V and 1 base at J, with 16 bases between. The CDR3 region has the DNA TGTGCCAGTACCATGGCCGGACGGACGAACACTGAAGCTTTCTTT. Amino acids: CASTMAGRTNTEAFF.

This chain joins TRBV19 and TRBJ2-7; perhaps TRBD2 as D (6 bases). Trimming removed 3 bases from V and 4 bases from J, with 10 bases in between. This CDR3 is built from 13 residues. In germline, CDR1 is LNHDA, CDR2 SQIVND (reference sequence). DNA of the CDR3: TGTGCCAGTAGTATCGGGGCGGGGTACGAGCAGTACTTC. Translating it yields CASSIGAGYEQYF. Combining the CDR3 with reference TRBV19 and TRBJ2-7 gives the whole variable domain DGGITQSPKYLFRKEGQNVTLSCEQNLNHDAMYWYRQDPGQGLRLIYYSQIVNDFQKGDIAEGYSVSREKKESFPLTVTSAQKNPTAFYLCASSIGAGYEQYFGPGTRLTVT.

This chain links TRBV3-1 with TRBJ2-1, with 13 bases that match TRBD2. Germline V gene data show CDR1 as LGHDT and CDR2 as YNNKEL (reference sequence). The CDR3 has 14 amino acids. The V gene end was trimmed by 3 bases and the J gene end by 10 bases; junction bases not matched to a gene: 3. CDR3 loop: CASSHGLAGEEQFF. The CDR3 DNA reads TGTGCCAGCAGCCACGGACTAGCGGGAGAAGAGCAGTTCTTC.

This clonotype appeared a few times. The chain uses TRBV6-6 and TRBJ1-1, with 7 bases matching TRBD1. J was trimmed by 3 bases and V by 2 bases; bases with no gene match: 6. The CDR3 is made up of 15 amino acids. Germline lookup yields CDR1 MNHNY and CDR2 SVGAGI (reference sequence). The CDR3 spells CASSYPTGRDTEAFF. CDR3 in DNA: TGTGCCAGCAGTTACCCGACAGGGAGGGACACTGAAGCTTTCTTT.

This clonotype has only a few counts. V usage is TRBV2 and J usage is TRBJ2-1; a possible D gene is TRBD2 (5 bases). CDR3 length equals 14 residues. Germline V lookup: CDR1 SNHLY, CDR2 FYNNEI. V was clipped by 5 bases and J by 4 bases, with 12 bases between them. The DNA of the CDR3 is TGTGCCAGCAGTCGATTATCGGGATACAATGAGCAGTTCTTC. Translated: CASSRLSGYNEQFF.

The rearrangement uses TRBV7-9 and TRBJ2-5; the D gene could be TRBD1 or TRBD2 (5 bases each). Germline CDR1 SEHNR, CDR2 FQNEAQ (reference sequence). The CDR3 runs 14 residues. Trimming removed 3 bases from V and 5 bases from J, with 13 bases in between. The CDR3 nucleotides read TGTGCCAGCAGCTTGGGGACCCCAGGGGAGACCCAGTACTTC. Protein product: CASSLGTPGETQYF.

The V call is TRBV19, the J call TRBJ1-5, with 8 bases lining up with TRBD1. CDR1 is LNHDA, CDR2 SQIVND, per germline (reference sequence). CDR3 length equals 18 residues. The V and J ends lost 6 bases and 0 bases, in that order; junction bases with no gene match: 13. The CDR3 coding sequence is TGTGCCAGTAGGTCGGAAGGGACAGGACTTTATAGCAATCAGCCCCAGCATTTT. It encodes CASRSEGTGLYSNQPQHF.

This clonotype has just a few counts. The genes are TRBV5-1 and TRBJ1-5, with 8 bases aligning to TRBD1. V shed 3 bases and J 8 bases; nucleotides not matched to a gene: 19. The V gene's germline CDR1 is SGHRS and CDR2 YFSETQ. This CDR3 is built from 18 residues. The CDR3 nucleotides are TGCGCCAGCAGCTGGCCGCGGCTCCAGGGGGCGTCGAGTAAGCCCCAGCATTTT. Amino acid sequence: CASSWPRLQGASSKPQHF.

In its sample, this clonotype was seen a few times. J is TRBJ1-1 and V is TRBV28, with 11 bases that match TRBD1. CDR1 and CDR2 from the germline V gene are MDHEN and SYDVKM. The CDR3 has 16 amino acids. The trim removed 5 bases at V and 4 bases at J, leaving 9 bases unmatched. The CDR3 nucleotides read TGTGCCAGCAGTGGAGCAAGGGGACAGGGGGGCACTGAAGCTTTCTTT. Protein: CASSGARGQGGTEAFF.

This clonotype was picked up a small number of times. V gene TRBV7-2 combines with J gene TRBJ1-1, with no clear D. This CDR3 spans 14 amino acids. Deletions cut 1 base from V and 5 bases from J, with 11 bases between. Germline lookup yields CDR1 SGHTA and CDR2 FQGNSA. CDR3 residues: CASSLGVGGTEAFF. CDR3 in DNA: TGTGCCAGCAGCTTAGGGGTAGGAGGGACTGAAGCTTTCTTT.

This clonotype was recorded a few times. V usage is TRBV18 and J usage is TRBJ2-1, with D possibly TRBD2 on 5 matching bases. This CDR3 comprises 12 residues. In germline, CDR1 is KGHSH, CDR2 LQKENI. Trimming stripped 3 bases from V and 9 bases from J, with 9 bases between. The CDR3 sequence: CASSPMAGEQFF. In DNA form, the CDR3 reads TGTGCCAGCTCACCGATGGCGGGTGAGCAGTTCTTC.

This clonotype showed up many times. The rearrangement uses TRBV11-2 and TRBJ2-7, with 12 bases that match TRBD2. Germline V gene data show CDR1 as SGHAT and CDR2 as FQNNGV. V lost 2 bases and J lost 2; bases outside the gene matches: 4. The CDR3 spans 16 residues. CDR3 protein: CASSLPGLAGTYEQYF. CDR3 DNA sequence: TGTGCCAGCAGCTTACCGGGACTAGCGGGTACCTACGAGCAGTACTTC. Using reference TRBV11-2 and TRBJ2-7 for the parts outside the CDR3, the full variable domain is EAGVAQSPRYKIIEKRQSVAFWCNPISGHATLYWYQQILGQGPKLLIQFQNNGVVDDSQLPKDRFSAERLKGVDSTLKIQPAKLEDSAVYLCASSLPGLAGTYEQYFGPGTRLTVT.

This clonotype was counted between two and nine times. This chain connects TRBV29-1 to TRBJ1-1; 8 bases are a match to TRBD1. CDR1 and CDR2 (germline): SQVTM, ANQGSEA. The CDR3 sequence is 15 residues long. J was trimmed by 5 bases and V by 1 base; bases with no gene match: 9. The chain's CDR3 is CSVEVRTGRRTEAFF. The CDR3 DNA reads as TGCAGCGTTGAAGTGCGGACAGGGCGAAGGACTGAAGCTTTCTTT.

The chain is built from TRBV27 and TRBJ1-1; possibly TRBD1 for D (5 bases). Trimming pared 3 bases from V and 7 bases from J, leaving 9 bases between. Germline CDR1 is MNHEY and CDR2 is SMNVEV (reference sequence). The CDR3 has 12 amino acids. CDR3 region: CASSLSGSEAFF. CDR3 coding DNA: TGTGCCAGCAGTTTGTCAGGGAGTGAAGCTTTCTTT.

V and J are TRBV4-3 and TRBJ1-4; D is unclear. Germline-derived CDR1 and CDR2 are LGHNA and YSLEER. V lost 0 bases, J lost 11 bases, and 10 bases lay in between. CDR3 size: 13 residues. The CDR3 bases are TGCGCCAGCAGCCAAGAGGTCAGAAGGAAACTGTTTTTT. It specifies CASSQEVRRKLFF.

The count of this clonotype is one. This chain joins TRBV7-9 and TRBJ1-6, with D possibly TRBD1 on 6 matching bases. From germline, CDR1 is SEHNR and CDR2 FQNEAQ (reference sequence). V shed 5 bases and J shed 9 bases, with 17 bases lying between them. The CDR3 runs to 15 residues. CDR3 residues: CASSPGGGASSPLHF. The CDR3 DNA reads as TGTGCCAGCAGCCCCGGTGGGGGGGCGAGTTCACCCCTCCACTTT.

There are a few counts of this clonotype. The V and J genes are TRBV7-2 and TRBJ2-3, with 14 positions matching TRBD2. Per the germline V gene, CDR1 is SGHTA and CDR2 is FQGNSA. Losses at the gene ends were 5 bases for V and 2 bases for J; bases not matched to a gene: 6. The CDR3 loop spans 17 amino acids. Written as DNA, the CDR3 is TGTGCCAGCAGCCTACTGGGACTAGCGGGGGCCACAGATACGCAGTATTTT. It translates to CASSLLGLAGATDTQYF. Full variable domain (rest looked up from reference TRBV7-2 and TRBJ2-3): GAGVSQSPSNKVTEKGKDVELRCDPISGHTALYWYRQSLGQGLEFLIYFQGNSAPDKSGLPSDRFSAERTGGSVSTLTIQRTQQEDSAVYLCASSLLGLAGATDTQYFGPGTRLTVL.

V usage is TRBV7-2 and J usage is TRBJ2-7; no reliable D call. Per germline, CDR1 SGHTA and CDR2 FQGNSA. This CDR3 is 13 amino acids long. Trimming removed 5 bases from V and 0 bases from J, with 8 bases in between. The CDR3 DNA is TGTGCCAGCAGCACATCACCCTCCTACGAGCAGTACTTC. Translation: CASSTSPSYEQYF.

The V and J genes are TRBV5-1 and TRBJ2-1, with 9 bases matching TRBD2. The CDR3 has 15 amino acids. V was pared by 1 base and J by 6 bases, with 5 bases of the junction left unmatched. Germline V gives CDR1 SGHRS, CDR2 YFSETQ. CDR3 nucleotide sequence: TGCGCCAGCAGCTTGTTTGCGGGGGGGCCCAATGAGCAGTTCTTC. Its protein is CASSLFAGGPNEQFF.

This clonotype was observed a few times. The chain is built from TRBV6-5 and TRBJ2-1, with D hard to call. Trimming took 5 bases from V and 7 from J, leaving 6 bases between them. The CDR3 is made up of 11 amino acids. CDR1 is MNHEY and CDR2 is SVGAGI in the germline V gene. CDR3 DNA: TGTGCCAGCAGTACCGTGAATGAGCAGTTCTTC. As protein: CASSTVNEQFF.

The V call is TRBV7-7, the J call TRBJ2-1, with D tentatively TRBD2 (5 bases). The germline V and J ends were trimmed by 5 bases and 5 bases, with 16 bases remaining between them. This CDR3 is 15 amino acids long. The germline CDR1 and CDR2 sequences are SSHAT and FNYEAQ (reference sequence). The chain's CDR3 is CASSPSSGRNNEQFF. DNA of the CDR3: TGTGCCAGCAGCCCATCGAGCGGCCGAAACAATGAGCAGTTCTTC.

This clonotype was detected only a few times. The chain carries TRBV5-1 and TRBJ1-6; D gene uncertain. The CDR3 runs to 17 residues. V shed 0 bases and J shed 0 bases, with 10 bases lying between them. Germline CDR1 SGHRS, CDR2 YFSETQ. CDR3 loop: CASSLGHLDSYNSPLHF. In DNA, the CDR3 is TGCGCCAGCAGCTTGGGACATCTAGACTCCTATAATTCACCCCTCCACTTT.

This clonotype was seen once. The chain employs TRBV7-9 and TRBJ1-1; 8 bases agree with TRBD1. Germline V gene data show CDR1 as SEHNR and CDR2 as FQNEAQ (reference sequence). V lost 5 bases, J lost 9 bases, and 11 bases stayed unmatched. The length of the CDR3 is 14 residues. The CDR3 DNA sequence: TGTGCCAGCAGCCCAATCGGACAGGGCTTACAAGCTTTCTTT. Its protein is CASSPIGQGLQAFF.

The V call is TRBV15, the J call TRBJ1-4, with D unresolved. The CDR3 is 14 amino acids. Between the trimmed V and J ends, which lost 2 bases and 3 bases, there was a span of 7 bases. Germline V gene lookup returns CDR1 LNHNV and CDR2 YYDKDF (reference sequence). CDR3 region: CATSRSQANEKLFF. The CDR3 nucleotides read TGTGCCACCAGCAGATCGCAGGCTAATGAAAAACTGTTTTTT.